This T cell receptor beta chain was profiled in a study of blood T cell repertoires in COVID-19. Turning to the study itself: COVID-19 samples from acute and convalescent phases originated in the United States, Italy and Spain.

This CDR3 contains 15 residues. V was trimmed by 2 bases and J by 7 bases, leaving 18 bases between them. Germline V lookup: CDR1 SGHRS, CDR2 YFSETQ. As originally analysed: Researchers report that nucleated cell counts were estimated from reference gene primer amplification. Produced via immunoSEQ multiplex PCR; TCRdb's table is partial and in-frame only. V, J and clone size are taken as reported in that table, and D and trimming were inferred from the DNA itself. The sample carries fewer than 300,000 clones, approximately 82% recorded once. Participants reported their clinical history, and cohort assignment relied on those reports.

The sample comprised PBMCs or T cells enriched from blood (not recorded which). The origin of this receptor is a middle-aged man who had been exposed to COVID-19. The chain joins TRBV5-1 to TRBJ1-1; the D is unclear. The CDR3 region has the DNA TGCGCCAGCAGCTTTACGAAGCTGCCGGAGGGTGAAGCTTTCTTT. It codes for CASSFTKLPEGEAFF.